A selection of T cell receptor beta chains follows, all from one sample in a study of T-cell memory formation after mild COVID-19. A single record per CDR3 protein comes from TCRdb applying MiXCR to the 5' RACE reads. The data hold about 190,000 distinct CDR3 sequences, with around 18% observed a single time. Sequenced input: PBMCs or a T cell subset sorted from them (not recorded which). The receptors were gathered from an adult woman who had mild COVID-19 (a few samples of this study predate the infection). Cell type and time point are not known. Both conserved end residues are part of each CDR3. The D gene is left open where the match is weak. Clone size is given for some rows only: seen once, a few or many times, or a class if the clone is expanded.

TRBJ2-7 - - TRBV12-3/TRBV12-4 CASSPRDSGPYEQYF TGTGCCAGCAGTCCTCGGGACTCAGGCCCCTACGAGCAGTACTTC
TRBJ2-2 few - TRBV29-1 CSVGLATGELFF TGCAGCGTGGGGCTAGCGACCGGGGAGCTGTTTTTT
TRBJ2-1 - - TRBV12-3/TRBV12-4 CASSLLAASEQFF TGTGCCAGCAGTTTACTAGCAGCCAGTGAGCAGTTCTTC
TRBJ2-1 - - TRBV7-3 CASSSPARGEQFF TGTGCCAGCAGCTCTCCTGCGAGGGGTGAGCAGTTCTTC
TRBJ2-3 once TRBD2 TRBV29-1 CSVARLAGGQDTQYF TGCAGCGTTGCTCGTCTAGCGGGAGGGCAGGATACGCAGTATTTT
TRBJ1-1 few - TRBV9 CASSVEPGNEAFF TGTGCCAGCAGCGTAGAGCCCGGGAATGAAGCTTTCTTT
TRBJ1-4 - TRBD1 TRBV11-2 CASSSRTGSSGEKLFF TGTGCCAGCAGCTCACGGACAGGGTCGTCGGGTGAAAAACTGTTTTTT
TRBJ2-1 - TRBD2 TRBV5-1 CASSLPFKAGGPKDEQFF TGCGCCAGCAGCTTGCCGTTCAAGGCGGGAGGGCCTAAGGATGAGCAGTTCTTC
TRBJ2-7 - - TRBV19 CASSLGKEQYF TGTGCCAGTAGTCTAGGGAAAGAGCAGTACTTC
TRBJ2-1 few - TRBV6-6 CASSSGHVYNEQFF TGTGCCAGCAGTTCCGGACACGTATACAATGAGCAGTTCTTC
TRBJ1-1 - - TRBV7-6 CASSHPLRGAAEAFF TGTGCCAGCAGCCACCCCCTGAGGGGCGCCGCTGAAGCTTTCTTT
TRBJ2-3 - - TRBV7-2 CASSQDLPSGTQYF TGTGCCAGCAGCCAGGACCTTCCCTCTGGTACGCAGTATTTT
TRBJ2-1 few TRBD2 TRBV7-2 CASSSRLASDEQFF TGTGCCAGCAGCTCACGACTAGCCAGCGATGAGCAGTTCTTC
TRBJ1-2 - TRBD1 TRBV12-3/TRBV12-4 CASSSQGVGYGYTF TGTGCCAGCAGCTCACAGGGGGTCGGCTATGGCTACACCTTC
TRBJ2-5 - TRBD1 TRBV2 CASSDRGLQETQYF TGTGCCAGCAGCGACAGGGGCCTGCAAGAGACCCAGTACTTC
TRBJ2-7 few - TRBV6-5 CASRDSGGGSYEQYF TGTGCCAGCCGGGATTCAGGGGGAGGGTCCTACGAGCAGTACTTC
TRBJ2-3 few TRBD2 TRBV6-5 CASTSSGRKSTDTQYF TGTGCCAGCACCAGTAGCGGGAGGAAAAGCACAGATACGCAGTATTTT
TRBJ1-6 few - TRBV5-1 CASGPGPDDVPLHF TGCGCCAGCGGTCCAGGGCCCGATGACGTCCCCCTCCACTTT
TRBJ2-7 - TRBD2 TRBV5-1 CASSPGLADTHYEQYF TGCGCCAGCAGCCCGGGACTAGCCGATACTCACTACGAGCAGTACTTC
TRBJ1-2 few - TRBV30 CAWSPGVGYGYTF TGTGCCTGGAGCCCCGGAGTGGGGTATGGCTACACCTTC
TRBJ1-1 - TRBD1 TRBV12-3/TRBV12-4 CASRPGQGFTEAFF TGTGCCAGCAGGCCGGGACAGGGGTTCACTGAAGCTTTCTTT
TRBJ2-5 few - TRBV12-3/TRBV12-4 CASSPGLIATQETQYF TGTGCCAGCAGTCCAGGGCTGATAGCGACTCAAGAGACCCAGTACTTC
TRBJ1-1 few - TRBV11-2 CASSPVRGNTEAFF TGTGCCAGCAGCCCCGTCAGGGGTAACACTGAAGCTTTCTTT
TRBJ1-6 - - TRBV12-3/TRBV12-4 CASRFGVNSPLHF TGTGCCAGCAGGTTCGGTGTGAATTCACCCCTCCACTTT
TRBJ2-1 - TRBD2 TRBV29-1 CSVSGISSYNEQFF TGCAGCGTGAGCGGGATTAGCTCCTACAATGAGCAGTTCTTC
TRBJ1-4 - - TRBV3-1 CASSQVPGQGSEKLFF TGTGCCAGCAGCCAGGTACCGGGACAAGGCTCGGAAAAACTGTTTTTT
TRBJ2-3 - TRBD2 TRBV4-3 CASSQGLAVSTDTQYF TGCGCCAGCAGCCAGGGACTAGCGGTCAGCACAGATACGCAGTATTTT
TRBJ1-1 few TRBD1 TRBV24-1 CATSEAGGAGYRAFF TGTGCCACCAGTGAAGCAGGGGGCGCTGGTTATCGGGCTTTCTTT
TRBJ2-3 - TRBD2 TRBV30 CAWSVPFLPGGNTDTQYF TGTGCCTGGAGTGTACCCTTCCTACCGGGAGGGAACACAGATACGCAGTATTTT
TRBJ1-2 few - TRBV12-3/TRBV12-4 CASSLGRTTGGYTF TGTGCCAGCAGTTTGGGTCGAACTACGGGTGGCTACACCTTC
TRBJ1-2 - TRBD1 TRBV6-2/TRBV6-3 CASSPRTGIYGYTF TGTGCCAGCAGTCCCCGGACAGGGATCTATGGCTACACCTTC
TRBJ2-2 few TRBD2 TRBV5-1 CASSSGLAAGELFF TGCGCCAGCAGCTCGGGACTAGCGGCCGGGGAGCTGTTTTTT
TRBJ1-2 - - TRBV19 CASSTNGNYGYTF TGTGCCAGTAGTACCAACGGGAACTATGGCTACACCTTC
TRBJ2-2 - TRBD2 TRBV2 CASKKTPSGSKSGELFF TGTGCCAGCAAAAAAACCCCTAGCGGGTCTAAGTCCGGGGAGCTGTTTTTT
TRBJ1-6 - - TRBV7-2 CASSLGPPPLHF TGTGCCAGCAGCTTAGGACCCCCACCCCTCCACTTT
TRBJ1-2 few - TRBV10-3 CAIMKERGNGYTF TGTGCCATCATGAAGGAAAGGGGGAATGGCTACACCTTC
TRBJ2-1 - - TRBV12-3/TRBV12-4 CASSDHLGYSYNEQFF TGTGCCAGCAGCGATCATCTCGGCTACTCCTACAATGAGCAGTTCTTC
TRBJ2-1 few - TRBV20-1 CSARVVGRGYNEQFF TGCAGTGCTAGAGTCGTGGGGCGGGGTTACAATGAGCAGTTCTTC